A selection of T cell receptor beta chains follows, all from one sample in a study of early T cells in non-severe SARS-CoV-2 infection. TCRdb re-analysed the 5' RACE reads in MiXCR, keeping a single row per CDR3 protein. The sample holds 37,000 or so distinct CDR3 sequences; 5.9% are singletons and the top ten take under 5.5%. The specimen sequenced was whole blood. These receptors all stem from an adult who was a healthcare worker with PCR-confirmed SARS-CoV-2 infection or an uninfected control (not recorded which). Each CDR3 is given with its conserved first and last residue. A D gene is named only where the DNA matches it firmly. The size field is filled for only some rows; it gives once, few, many or a size class.

V gene	D gene	J gene	clone size	CDR3 DNA	CDR3 protein
TRBV2	-	TRBJ1-4	-	TGTGCCAGCAGTGAGTCCGACAAGGGGGAAAAACTGTTTTTT	CASSESDKGEKLFF
TRBV20-1	-	TRBJ2-3	many	TGCAGTGCTAGAGCCCCGTGGGTTGGGGCGGCGGAGAAAGACACAGATACGCAGTATTTT	CSARAPWVGAAEKDTDTQYF
TRBV29-1	TRBD2	TRBJ2-5	many	TGCAGCGTTGGCCCGGGAGGTGGGGAGACCCAGTACTTC	CSVGPGGGETQYF
TRBV11-2	-	TRBJ2-7	-	TGTGCCAGCAGCTTCTATCAGAAACTTCCCCGGGTCGAGCAGTACTTC	CASSFYQKLPRVEQYF
TRBV7-2	TRBD2	TRBJ2-7	few	TGTGCCAGCAGCTTAGGGCCCAGCGGGAGGTACAGCTCCTACGAGCAGTACTTC	CASSLGPSGRYSSYEQYF
TRBV6-5	-	TRBJ1-2	many	TGTGCCAGCAGTTACTTGGGGGGCATGGGCCGGGCCTTC	CASSYLGGMGRAF
TRBV25-1	TRBD1	TRBJ1-4	many	TGTGCCAGCAGTGACCGACAGGGGGGAGAAAAACTGTTTTTT	CASSDRQGGEKLFF
TRBV15	-	TRBJ2-1	many	TGTGCCACCAGCAGAGATTTTGATCTTCGGGAGAGTATCATTGAGCAGTTCTTC	CATSRDFDLRESIIEQFF
TRBV30	-	TRBJ2-2	-	TGTGCCTGGAGTGTACTCGTCATCCCCGCCGGGGAGCTGTTTTTT	CAWSVLVIPAGELFF
TRBV10-3	TRBD1	TRBJ1-1	many	TGTGCCATCAGTGGAAGGGGGCCGAACACTGAAGCTTTCTTT	CAISGRGPNTEAFF
TRBV6-5	-	TRBJ1-1	many	TGTGCCAGCAGTCCCTCTCGGAGAGGGACCTTGAACACTGAAGCTTTCTTT	CASSPSRRGTLNTEAFF
TRBV12-3/TRBV12-4	-	TRBJ2-7	many	TGTGCCAGCAGTTCCGGACTACTGAACTACGAGCAGTACTTC	CASSSGLLNYEQYF
TRBV10-3	TRBD2	TRBJ2-1	-	TGTGCCATCCGCGGGGGTAGCGGGTATAACAATGAGCAGTTCTTC	CAIRGGSGYNNEQFF
TRBV6-1	-	TRBJ1-5	many	TGTGCCAGCAGGCTTGACTCGGGGAGCAATCAGCCCCAGCATTTT	CASRLDSGSNQPQHF
TRBV7-9	TRBD1	TRBJ1-2	many	TGTGCCAGCAGCTTCGACAGGGGCGGCTACACCTTC	CASSFDRGGYTF
TRBV5-6	-	TRBJ2-3	-	TGTGCCAGCAGCTGGAATCTAGATACGCAGTATTTT	CASSWNLDTQYF
TRBV29-1	TRBD1	TRBJ2-3	many	TGCAGCGGGGGACAGGGTGTTAGTCGGGCGCAGTATTTT	CSGGQGVSRAQYF
TRBV5-5	-	TRBJ2-7	many	TGTGCCAGCAGCTTGGAGCCCGCGTGGGAAGCCTACGAGCAGTACTTC	CASSLEPAWEAYEQYF
TRBV24-1	-	TRBJ2-7	few	TGTGCCACCAGTGGAGGAGGGAACTACGAGCAGTACTTC	CATSGGGNYEQYF
TRBV18	-	TRBJ2-5	few	TGTGCCAGCTCACCGGGTAGTCAAGAGACCCAGTACTTC	CASSPGSQETQYF
TRBV5-1	-	TRBJ2-3	few	TGCGCCAGCAGCTTGGAAACAGGAGGGTCAGATACGCAGTATTTT	CASSLETGGSDTQYF
TRBV2	TRBD2	TRBJ2-3	-	TGTGCCAGCAGTCGCCTATATAGCGGGAGGGCGATAGATACGCAGTATTTT	CASSRLYSGRAIDTQYF
TRBV5-1	-	TRBJ2-3	many	TGCGCCAGCAGCTTGGTGCCCGAACAGGGAGATACGCAGTATTTT	CASSLVPEQGDTQYF
TRBV20-1	-	TRBJ2-5	many	TGCAGTGCTAGTCGGGGGCCCCAAGAGACCCAGTACTTC	CSASRGPQETQYF
TRBV4-1	TRBD1	TRBJ2-1	-	TGCGCCAGCAGCCCAGGACAATTTGGACAGGGGGACAATGAGCAGTTCTTC	CASSPGQFGQGDNEQFF
TRBV11-2	-	TRBJ2-7	few	TGTGCCAGCAGCTTACTGGCAGGCTCCTACGAGCAGTACTTC	CASSLLAGSYEQYF
TRBV11-2	-	TRBJ2-2	many	TGTGCCAGCAGCTTGGGTAGCGAGACCGGGGAGCTGTTTTTT	CASSLGSETGELFF
TRBV6-5	-	TRBJ1-1	many	TGTGCCAGCAGTTACCGCCAGGGGATGAACACTGAAGCTTTCTTT	CASSYRQGMNTEAFF
TRBV28	TRBD1	TRBJ1-2	many	TGTGCCAGCAGTTTATGGGACAGGGGCTATGGCTACACCTTC	CASSLWDRGYGYTF
TRBV5-6	-	TRBJ1-1	many	TGTGCCAGCAGCTTGCCATTTTCAATTGGGAACACTGAAGCTTTCTTT	CASSLPFSIGNTEAFF
TRBV18	-	TRBJ2-3	few	TGTGCCAGCTCACCAATGGAGGAGCGCACAGATACGCAGTATTTT	CASSPMEERTDTQYF
TRBV5-1	-	TRBJ2-1	few	TGCGCCAGCAGCTTGGACCGTAACAATGAGCAGTTCTTC	CASSLDRNNEQFF
TRBV5-6	-	TRBJ2-3	few	TGTGCCAGCAGCTTGGTAGGACCGGGGGTACGGGATACGCAGTATTTT	CASSLVGPGVRDTQYF
TRBV28	-	TRBJ2-6	many	TGTGCCAGCAGCCGGGACCTCAGGAGAACCGGGGCCAACGTCCTGACTTTC	CASSRDLRRTGANVLTF
TRBV28	-	TRBJ2-7	-	TGTGCCAGCGGCCGATTCCGCGAGCAGTACTTC	CASGRFREQYF
TRBV28	TRBD1	TRBJ1-6	-	TGTGCCAGCAGTGTCCGGGACAGGGGGTTTCGTTCACCCCTCCACTTT	CASSVRDRGFRSPLHF
TRBV7-9	-	TRBJ2-7	-	TGTGCCAGCAGCTTAGATCTTCGGCGTTACGAGCAGTACTTC	CASSLDLRRYEQYF
TRBV29-1	TRBD1	TRBJ1-1	many	TGCAGCGTTGAAAGGACAGGGGACACTGAAGCTTTCTTT	CSVERTGDTEAFF
TRBV21-1	-	TRBJ1-2	many	TGTGCCAGCAGCGGCGCACGAGCCCCCTATGGCTACACCTTC	CASSGARAPYGYTF
TRBV29-1	-	TRBJ2-4	many	TGCAGCGTAACGATAGCCAAAAACATTCAGTACTTC	CSVTIAKNIQYF
TRBV11-2	-	TRBJ2-6	many	TGTGCCAGCATGGCACAGTTCGACTCTGGGGCCAACGTCCTGACTTTC	CASMAQFDSGANVLTF
TRBV5-4	-	TRBJ2-3	many	TGTGCCAGCAGCTCCCCTGGGGGCAGCGAGCGCGTCACAGATACGCAGTATTTT	CASSSPGGSERVTDTQYF
TRBV3-1	-	TRBJ1-4	many	TGTGCCAGCAAGTCGGGGCGGATTAATGAAAAACTGTTTTTT	CASKSGRINEKLFF
TRBV4-1	TRBD2	TRBJ2-7	many	TGCGCCAGCAGCCGCTCGGGACTAGCGGAAACCTACGAGCAGTACTTC	CASSRSGLAETYEQYF
TRBV3-1	-	TRBJ2-6	many	TGTGCCAGCAGCCCCCGGGGCGACTCTGGGGCCAACGTCCTGACTTTC	CASSPRGDSGANVLTF
TRBV20-1	TRBD2	TRBJ2-7	many	TGCAGTGCCGGTAGCGGGAGTGGGTACGAGCAGTACTTC	CSAGSGSGYEQYF
TRBV30	-	TRBJ2-1	-	TGTGCCTGGAGTGTTGACAGTTCGAACAATGAGCAGTTCTTC	CAWSVDSSNNEQFF
TRBV29-1	-	TRBJ2-2	many	TGCAGCGTTGATAAAGGCACCGGGGAGCTGTTTTTT	CSVDKGTGELFF
TRBV20-1	-	TRBJ1-5	many	TGCAGTGCTAGAGAGAGAGAGGGACACCAATACCCTTATCAGCCCCAGCATTTT	CSAREREGHQYPYQPQHF
TRBV6-5	TRBD2	TRBJ2-2	-	TGTGCCAGCAGAGCCGGGACTAGCGGGAACTGGGAGCTGTTTTTT	CASRAGTSGNWELFF
TRBV11-2	-	TRBJ1-1	many	TGTGCCAGCAGCCCCCAACGGAACACTGAAGCTTTCTTT	CASSPQRNTEAFF
TRBV7-9	TRBD2	TRBJ2-1	many	TGTGCCAGCAGCTCCGATCCGGGACTAGCGGGAGGAGGTGGGCTTTGGAATGAGCAGTTCTTC	CASSSDPGLAGGGGLWNEQFF
TRBV29-1	TRBD1	TRBJ2-7	many	TGCAGCGTCACCATGGGGACAGGCTGGGAGCAGTACTTC	CSVTMGTGWEQYF